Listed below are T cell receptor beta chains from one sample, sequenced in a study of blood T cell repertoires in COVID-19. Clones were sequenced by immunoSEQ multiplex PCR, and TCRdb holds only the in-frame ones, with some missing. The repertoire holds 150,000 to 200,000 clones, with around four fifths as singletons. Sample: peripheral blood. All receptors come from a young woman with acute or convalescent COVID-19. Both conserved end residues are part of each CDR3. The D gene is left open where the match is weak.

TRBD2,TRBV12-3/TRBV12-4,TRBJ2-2,CATTKREGTELFF
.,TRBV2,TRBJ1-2,CASSGRANYGYTF
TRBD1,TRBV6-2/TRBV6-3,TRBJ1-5,CASSGTGGARNQPQHF
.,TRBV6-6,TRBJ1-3,CASSRDSISGNTIYF
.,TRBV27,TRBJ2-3,CASHRPSTDTQYF
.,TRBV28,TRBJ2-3,CASSFYAGTGADTQYF
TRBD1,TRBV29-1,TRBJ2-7,CSAEGQGTYEQYF
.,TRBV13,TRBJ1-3,CASSLGAGNTIYF
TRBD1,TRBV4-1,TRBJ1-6,CASSQADRENSPLHF
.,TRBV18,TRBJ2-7,CASSPVGGYEQYF
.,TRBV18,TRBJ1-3,CASSPGWYPGNTIYF
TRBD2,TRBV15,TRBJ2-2,CATGGVKNTGELFF
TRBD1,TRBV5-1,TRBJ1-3,CASSSRQGAQGNTIYF
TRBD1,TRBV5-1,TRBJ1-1,CASSLPGGKNTEAFF
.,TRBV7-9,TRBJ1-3,CASSQGGSGNTIYF
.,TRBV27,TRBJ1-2,CASSLGGGDGYTF
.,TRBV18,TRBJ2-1,CASSPRGRSSYNEQFF
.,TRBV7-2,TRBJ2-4,CASTTGSRSIQYF
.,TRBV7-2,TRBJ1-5,CASSFITGDQPQHF
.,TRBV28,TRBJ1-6,CASSLSGALNSPLHF
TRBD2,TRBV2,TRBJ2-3,CASSGGSGGYTDTQYF
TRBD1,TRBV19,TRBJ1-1,CASSGVGARGTEAFF
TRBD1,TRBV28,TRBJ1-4,CASRTWGQSRGEKLFF
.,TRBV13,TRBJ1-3,CASSLGRIPSGNTIYF
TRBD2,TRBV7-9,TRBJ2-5,CASSFVGGGQETQYF
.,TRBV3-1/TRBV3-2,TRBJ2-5,CASSQEEGGGQETQYF
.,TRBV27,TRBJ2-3,CASNRRGTDTQYF
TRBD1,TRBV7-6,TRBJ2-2,CASSFIISRGWTGEDTGELFF
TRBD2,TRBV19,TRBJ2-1,CASSMGLAGGEEQFF
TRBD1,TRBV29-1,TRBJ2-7,CSATGSYEQYF
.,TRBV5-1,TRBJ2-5,CASSLGNKETQYF
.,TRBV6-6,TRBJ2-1,CASAGYNEQFF
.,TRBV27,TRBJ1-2,CASSLAGRANYGYTF
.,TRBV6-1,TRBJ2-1,CASRGSAYNEQFF
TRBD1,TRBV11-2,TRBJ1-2,CASSSQGVYGYTF
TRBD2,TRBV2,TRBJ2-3,CASKDRPSGRADTQYF
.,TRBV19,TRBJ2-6,CASSILSSGANVLTF
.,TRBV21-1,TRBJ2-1,CASSKVKREGTNEQFF
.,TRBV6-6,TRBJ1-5,CASSYMGGANQPQHF
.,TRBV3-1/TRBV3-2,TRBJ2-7,CASSLSGSAHEQYF
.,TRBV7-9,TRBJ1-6,CASSPSQSYNSPLHF
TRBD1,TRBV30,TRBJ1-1,CAWSVHQGARWTEAFF
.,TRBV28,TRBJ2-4,CASRPALLSKNIQYF
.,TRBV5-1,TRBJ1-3,CASSLKPDSGNTIYF
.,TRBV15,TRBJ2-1,CATSREAGIGEQFF
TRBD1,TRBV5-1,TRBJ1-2,CASSQQGAFSGYTF
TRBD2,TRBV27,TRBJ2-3,CASSLGASGGYPDTQYF
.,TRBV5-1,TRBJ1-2,CASSLESGARYGYTF
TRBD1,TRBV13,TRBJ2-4,CASGTRGRTKNIQYF
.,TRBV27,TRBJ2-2,CASRNDWGAGELFF
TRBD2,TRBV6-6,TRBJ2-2,CASSVGLAGNTGELFF
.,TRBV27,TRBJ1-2,CASSKRPSSVYGYTF
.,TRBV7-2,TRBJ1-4,CASSLGVQSNEKLFF
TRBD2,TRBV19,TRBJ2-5,CASSILAGGPETQYF